The count of the clone carrying this T cell receptor (beta chain) is one. Measured with immunoSEQ multiplex PCR; TCRdb has only the in-frame clones, and not every one. Seen here are some 57,000 clones, roughly 85% observed once, and the top ten hold more than 0.4%. This entry is derived from a study of OX40 agonist ivuxolimab in advanced cancers. As for the study in general: The mean age was roughly 60 years, ranging from 23 to 79, with 82.7% of participants male.

Looked up from germline, CDR1 is MNHNY and CDR2 is SVGAGI (reference sequence). V shed 2 bases and J shed 4 bases, with 11 bases lying between them. The CDR3 length is 14 residues. The chain is built from TRBV6-6 and TRBJ1-1; maybe TRBD1 (5 bases). This TCR derives from an adult with an advanced solid tumor such as melanoma, head and neck, liver or kidney cancer. The material sequenced was CD4+ or CD8+ T cells sorted from blood, taken in a trial of the OX40 agonist ivuxolimab. The CDR3 sequence is CASSYAGPLTEAFF. CDR3 bases: TGTGCCAGCAGTTACGCGGGGCCCCTCACTGAAGCTTTCTTT.